The 10 T cell receptor beta chains given below trace back to one sample, sequenced in a study of control samples from healthy donors and cancer patients. Assay: immunoSEQ multiplex PCR; the TCRdb copy retains only in-frame clones and omits some. The top ten hold less than 2% of the sample, which has about 190,000 clones, roughly nine tenths seen once. Sequences were obtained from blood. Every receptor here comes from a man aged 25-45 years in good health.

The chain joins TRBV10-3 to TRBJ1-1; D perhaps matches TRBD1 (5 bases). This CDR3 region has 14 residues. The V gene lost 7 bases and the J gene lost 1 base, with 13 bases spanning the gap. Germline V gives CDR1 ENHRY, CDR2 SYGVKD. The CDR3 protein is CAIKGDPGNTEAFF. Written as DNA, the CDR3 is TGTGCCATCAAAGGGGATCCTGGGAACACTGAAGCTTTCTTT.

This chain uses TRBV5-4 with TRBJ1-6; TRBD1 agrees at 7 bases. Trimming at V came to 0 bases and at J to 7 bases, leaving 4 bases not matched to a gene. The length of the CDR3 is 15 residues. The V gene's germline CDR1 is SGHNT and CDR2 YYREEE (reference sequence). The CDR3 DNA reads TGTGCCAGCAGCTTGGGTGGACAGGCAAATTCACCCCTCCACTTT. Its protein is CASSLGGQANSPLHF.

The chain has TRBV25-1 and TRBJ1-1; D not certain. The V gene lost 3 bases and the J gene lost 0 bases, with 14 bases spanning the gap. This CDR3 comprises 16 residues. Germline V gene sequence: CDR1 MGHDK, CDR2 SYGVNS. The CDR3 is CASSDGGQYMNTEAFF. CDR3 sequence (DNA): TGTGCCAGCAGTGATGGAGGGCAATACATGAACACTGAAGCTTTCTTT.

This chain connects TRBV25-1 to TRBJ1-2; the D is unclear. This CDR3 is 13 amino acids long. CDR1 is MGHDK, CDR2 SYGVNS, per germline. The ends were cut back, 1 base at V and 6 bases at J, with 9 bases in the middle. The CDR3 is CASSEFPGDGYTF. The CDR3 DNA sequence: TGTGCCAGCAGTGAATTCCCCGGGGATGGCTACACCTTC.

The V and J genes are TRBV27 and TRBJ1-6; possibly TRBD1 for D (5 bases). The V gene's germline CDR1 is MNHEY and CDR2 SMNVEV (reference sequence). There are 14 residues in the CDR3. Trimming left V 6 bases short and J 10 bases short, with 16 bases between. Here the CDR3 DNA reads TGTGCCAGCAGGCTACAGGATTCGAACTCACCCCTCCACTTT. Translated, it gives CASRLQDSNSPLHF.

The J gene is TRBJ1-4, the V gene TRBV6-5; perhaps TRBD1 as D (6 bases). Trimming removed 2 bases from V and 0 bases from J, with 7 bases in between. Germline V gene lookup returns CDR1 MNHEY and CDR2 SVGAGI. The CDR3 is made up of 15 amino acids. The CDR3 DNA follows: TGTGCCAGCAGTTACGAGGGGGCAACTAATGAAAAACTGTTTTTT. This gives the protein CASSYEGATNEKLFF.

The chain recombines TRBV18 with TRBJ2-5; unclear D gene. Germline CDR1 KGHSH, CDR2 LQKENI. The CDR3 consists of 11 residues. Trimming pared 6 bases from V and 4 bases from J, leaving 6 bases between. CDR3 residues: CASSPSETQYF. The DNA for the CDR3 is TGTGCCAGCTCCCCATCAGAGACCCAGTACTTC. The full variable domain, its missing parts supplied by reference TRBV18 and TRBJ2-5, is NAGVMQNPRHLVRRRGQEARLRCSPMKGHSHVYWYRQLPEEGLKFMVYLQKENIIDESGMPKERFSAEFPKEGPSILRIQQVVRGDSAAYFCASSPSETQYFGPGTRLLVL.

A remark on this clone: The sample has other DNA sequences that encode this CDR3 too. The chain couples TRBV29-1 to TRBJ2-3; 11 bases are shared with TRBD2. In germline, CDR1 is SQVTM, CDR2 ANQGSEA. V shed 4 bases, J shed 0 bases, and the junction held 9 bases outside the gene matches. This CDR3 spans 17 amino acids. As DNA, the CDR3 is TGCAGCGTTGGTGCTAGCGGGGGGCGGGGGAGCACAGATACGCAGTATTTT. This gives the protein CSVGASGGRGSTDTQYF.

This rearrangement joins TRBV15 to TRBJ1-2, with D possibly TRBD1 on 5 matching bases. The CDR3 length is 14 residues. Per the germline V gene, CDR1 is LNHNV and CDR2 is YYDKDF (reference sequence). Between the trimmed V and J ends, which lost 3 bases and 4 bases, there was a span of 12 bases. This CDR3 is CATSSRRGGYGYTF. DNA of the CDR3: TGTGCCACCAGCAGTCGGCGGGGGGGCTATGGCTACACCTTC.

The genes are TRBV14 and TRBJ1-1; D unclear. Trimming cost V 3 bases and J 10 bases, with 18 bases left between them. This CDR3 contains 14 residues. Germline V gene sequence: CDR1 SGHDN, CDR2 FVKESK. DNA for the CDR3: TGTGCCAGCAGCCAGAGCATACGGGGAACCGGAGCTTTCTTT. Amino acids: CASSQSIRGTGAFF.